Listed here are 14 T cell receptor beta chains from one sample, sequenced in a study of T cell changes during pregnancy in multiple sclerosis (dated by TCRdb to between 2018 and 2021). Receptor amplification or capture employed the immunoSEQ multiplex PCR assay. In its TCRdb copy, this immuneACCESS table keeps in-frame sequences only and misses some clones. Where compared with another copy, unresolved V genes explain less than half of these, and the others have no known cause. The sample yields tens of thousands of clones; 91% were counted once. Clones ranked in the top ten supply 7.5% to 10% of the sample. Sequencing used CD8+ T cells from peripheral blood mononuclear cells, obtained before pregnancy. The receptors shown here come from a female donor with multiple sclerosis, enrolled in a pregnancy study.

The chain employs TRBV4-1 and TRBJ2-3; 9 nucleotides agree with TRBD1. The CDR3 contains 15 residues. The ends lost 4 bases at V and 3 bases at J; junction bases unmatched: 5. Per the germline V gene, CDR1 is MGHRA and CDR2 is YSYEKL. The CDR3 DNA sequence: TGCGCCAGCAGCCTCCCGGGACAGGGAACAGATACGCAGTATTTT. It encodes CASSLPGQGTDTQYF.

The chain couples TRBV28 to TRBJ2-2; the D gene is possibly TRBD2 (6 bases). The CDR3 extends over 18 amino acids. V gave up 3 bases and J gave up 0 bases, with 17 bases separating them. CDR1 MDHEN and CDR2 SYDVKM come from the germline V gene. CDR3: CASSFGGPEGPNTGELFF. The DNA for the CDR3 is TGTGCCAGCAGTTTTGGTGGGCCGGAGGGCCCGAACACCGGGGAGCTGTTTTTT.

V and J are TRBV7-9 and TRBJ2-3, with D perhaps TRBD2 (6 bases). The CDR3 contains 15 residues. The V gene lost 4 bases and the J gene lost 6 bases, with 17 bases spanning the gap. Germline CDR1 and CDR2: SEHNR and FQNEAQ (reference sequence). The CDR3: CASSSRLGFGDTQYF. DNA of the CDR3: TGTGCCAGCAGCTCCCGACTAGGGTTTGGGGATACGCAGTATTTT.

V gene TRBV5-1 combines with J gene TRBJ2-7; D is possibly TRBD1 (6 bases). Germline CDR1 and CDR2: SGHRS and YFSETQ. V dropped 4 bases and J dropped 2 bases, with 19 bases sitting between them. The CDR3 totals 16 residues. CDR3 region: CASSPYRASGTYEQYF. In nucleotides, the CDR3 is TGCGCCAGCAGCCCATACAGGGCCTCTGGTACCTACGAGCAGTACTTC. Drawing the rest from reference TRBV5-1 and TRBJ2-7, the complete variable domain is KAGVTQTPRYLIKTRGQQVTLSCSPISGHRSVSWYQQTPGQGLQFLFEYFSETQRNKGNFPGRFSGRQFSNSRSEMNVSTLELGDSALYLCASSPYRASGTYEQYFGPGTRLTVT.

The rearrangement uses TRBV4-3 and TRBJ2-7; 8 nucleotides agree with TRBD1. J lost 4 bases, V lost 1 base, and 9 bases had no gene match. Germline CDR1 LGHNA, CDR2 YSLEER. This CDR3 contains 16 residues. For the CDR3, the DNA is TGCGCCAGCAGCCAAGCCTCAGGGGGCTTTACTTACGAGCAGTACTTC. This gives the protein CASSQASGGFTYEQYF.

For this clone: One end of the junction does not line up with germline, which may come from a read error. This rearrangement joins TRBV25-1 to TRBJ2-5, with 8 positions matching TRBD2. Germline assignment: CDR1 MGHDK and CDR2 SYGVNS. There are 15 residues in the CDR3. CDR3 loop: CASSDPEAGVEAQYF. CDR3 nucleotides: TGTGCCAGCAGTGATCCAGAAGCGGGAGTAGAGGCCCAGTACTTC. The complete variable domain, with remaining parts taken from reference TRBV25-1 and TRBJ2-5, reads EADIYQTPRYLVIGTGKKITLECSQTMGHDKMYWYQQDPGMELHLIHYSYGVNSTEKGDLSSESTVSRIRTEHFPLTLESARPSHTSQYLCASSDPEAGVEAQYFGPGTRLLVL.

This sequence joins TRBV7-9 and TRBJ2-1; 7 bases line up with TRBD1. The CDR3 spans 15 residues. The junction had 11 bases not matched to a gene; V was cut back by 4 bases and J by 8 bases. Germline CDR1 SEHNR, CDR2 FQNEAQ (reference sequence). The CDR3 region is CASSYRDRVLDEQFF. The CDR3, as DNA: TGTGCCAGCAGCTACCGCGACAGGGTTCTAGATGAGCAGTTCTTC.

The rearrangement uses TRBV9 and TRBJ1-1; 10 bases agree with TRBD1. From germline, CDR1 is SGDLS and CDR2 YYNGEE. CDR3 length: 14 residues. J lost 2 bases, V lost 3 bases, and 1 base had no gene match. In DNA, the CDR3 is TGTGCCAGCAGCGGACAGGGGGCCAACACTGAAGCTTTCTTT. It specifies CASSGQGANTEAFF.

This clone was seen just once. V gene TRBV10-3 combines with J gene TRBJ2-5; 8 bases are a match to TRBD1. This CDR3 is built from 14 residues. Germline V CDR1 and CDR2: ENHRY, SYGVKD. The junction had 3 bases not matched to a gene; V was cut back by 2 bases and J by 4 bases. CDR3 region: CAISEMQGAETQYF. DNA of the CDR3: TGTGCCATCAGTGAGATGCAGGGGGCAGAGACCCAGTACTTC.

The chain has TRBV4-1 and TRBJ1-4; D call uncertain. V shed 4 bases and J shed 6 bases, with 15 bases lying between them. This CDR3 has 15 residues. The germline V gene encodes CDR1 MGHRA and CDR2 YSYEKL. For the CDR3, the DNA is TGCGCCAGCAGCCCTCTGGAGGCCTCGGATGAAAAACTGTTTTTT. It codes for CASSPLEASDEKLFF.

This clone was detected once. The chain is built from TRBV7-2 and TRBJ2-5; 9 bases agree with TRBD1. The CDR3 totals 15 residues. V lost 3 bases to trimming and J lost 5 bases; unmatched junction nucleotides: 7. Per the germline V gene, CDR1 is SGHTA and CDR2 is FQGNSA. The CDR3 loop is CASSLDRGPDETQYF. In DNA form, the CDR3 reads TGTGCCAGCAGCTTGGACAGGGGCCCGGATGAGACCCAGTACTTC.

V usage is TRBV28 and J usage is TRBJ2-7; 8 nucleotides align to TRBD1. The junction had 7 bases not matched to a gene; V was cut back by 2 bases and J by 1 base. CDR1 is MDHEN and CDR2 is SYDVKM in the germline V gene. The CDR3 length is 16 residues. The CDR3 DNA reads as TGTGCCAGCAGTTTAGTGGCAGGGGGCGCGTCCTACGAGCAGTACTTC. The encoded protein is CASSLVAGGASYEQYF.

This clone has only one observation. J is TRBJ2-3 and V is TRBV27; 9 nucleotides match TRBD2. The CDR3 has 14 residues. In germline, CDR1 is MNHEY, CDR2 SMNVEV (reference sequence). V lost 2 bases, J lost 3 bases, and 0 bases stayed unmatched. The CDR3 sequence is CASSLLAGTDTQYF. Here the CDR3 DNA reads TGTGCCAGCAGTTTACTAGCGGGGACAGATACGCAGTATTTT.

This clone has ten or more counts. This chain uses TRBV2 with TRBJ2-1; 12 bases line up with TRBD2. CDR1 and CDR2 from the germline V gene are SNHLY and FYNNEI. The CDR3 has 19 amino acids. V dropped 6 bases and J dropped 5; count of bases not matched to a gene: 17. In DNA, the CDR3 is TGTGCCAGCAGGATGAAGATTACGTCGGGACTAGCGGGTAACAATGAGCAGTTCTTC. Translated, it gives CASRMKITSGLAGNNEQFF.